The 21 T cell receptor beta chains below were found in one sample sequenced in a study of breast tumors, draining lymph nodes, adjacent tissues. Breast cancer patients provided tissue from their axillary draining lymph nodes. TCRdb fed the multiplex PCR reads into MiXCR, producing one record per CDR3 protein. Of around 290,000 distinct CDR3 sequences in the sample, around 30% were seen once. Material: axillary lymph node tissue. Receptor source: a female donor with breast cancer. Some clones in this sample may be carry-over from other donors' samples.

Ten or more counts support this clonotype. V and J are TRBV20-1 and TRBJ2-1, with TRBD2 matching over 8 bases. The junction had 18 bases not matched to a gene; V was cut back by 5 bases and J by 0 bases. This CDR3 is built from 19 residues. Per germline, CDR1 DFQATT and CDR2 SNEGSKA (reference sequence). The CDR3 region is CSAPGVGLAEYNSYNEQFF. CDR3 sequence (DNA): TGCAGTGCTCCGGGGGTAGGACTAGCAGAATATAACTCCTACAATGAGCAGTTCTTC.

This clonotype was counted ten times or more. The CDR3 region is CASGLDPTGTGELFF. CDR3 DNA: TGTGCTAGTGGTTTGGACCCGACAGGCACCGGGGAGCTGTTTTTT. V usage is TRBV12-5 and J usage is TRBJ2-2, with D possibly TRBD1 on 6 matching bases. Germline V gene lookup returns CDR1 LGHNT and CDR2 FRNRAP. The CDR3 is 15 residues long. With 1 base removed from V and 4 bases from J, the gap between germline ends came to 10 bases.

This clonotype appeared many times. The J gene is TRBJ2-5, the V gene TRBV5-1; D is ambiguous. Trimming removed 0 bases from V and 4 bases from J, with 16 bases in between. CDR1 and CDR2 (germline): SGHRS, YFSETQ. CDR3 length equals 16 residues. CDR3 in amino acids: CASSLVVPLGAETQYF. The CDR3 nucleotides read TGCGCCAGCAGCTTGGTAGTTCCCCTAGGTGCAGAGACCCAGTACTTC.

The chain joins TRBV27 to TRBJ2-1, with a tentative D call TRBD2 (6 bases). Looked up from germline, CDR1 is MNHEY and CDR2 is SMNVEV (reference sequence). Trimming pared 7 bases from V and 0 bases from J, leaving 13 bases between. The length of the CDR3 is 15 residues. The CDR3 protein is CASTIGGSSYNEQFF. In DNA, the CDR3 is TGTGCCAGCACCATTGGGGGGAGCTCCTACAATGAGCAGTTCTTC.

This clonotype was seen a handful of times. V usage is TRBV6-2 or TRBV6-3 and J usage is TRBJ2-3; D perhaps matches TRBD1 (5 bases). The CDR3 length is 13 residues. The V gene's germline CDR1 is MNHEY and CDR2 SVGEGT. V lost 2 bases and J lost 6, with 9 bases in between. Here the CDR3 DNA reads TGTGCCAGCAGTTACGTCAGGGTGGATACGCAGTATTTT. Amino acids: CASSYVRVDTQYF.

Of note for this clonotype: The junction departs from the called germline gene at one end, perhaps through a read error. This chain uses TRBV6-5 with TRBJ2-5; D possibly matches TRBD1 or TRBD2 (6 bases each). Germline V gene data show CDR1 as MNHEY and CDR2 as SVGAGI. The CDR3 extends over 19 amino acids. CDR3 in DNA: TGTGCCAGCAGTCACTCCGTAAAGATGGCAGGGGTGGGGAGGGAGACCCAGTACTTC. It specifies CASSHSVKMAGVGRETQYF.

This chain links TRBV19 with TRBJ1-1; no clear D. CDR1 is LNHDA and CDR2 is SQIVND in the germline V gene (reference sequence). This CDR3 contains 14 residues. V was pared by 3 bases and J by 11 bases, with 19 bases between. CDR3 loop: CASSIPRHDGPAFF. CDR3 nucleotide sequence: TGTGCCAGTAGTATCCCCCGGCACGACGGGCCCGCTTTCTTT.

This clonotype was seen repeatedly, ten times or more. The chain has TRBV7-9 and TRBJ2-3; 10 nucleotides match TRBD2. The germline V gene encodes CDR1 SEHNR and CDR2 FQNEAQ (reference sequence). The CDR3 runs to 21 residues. Losses at the gene ends were 1 base for V and 2 bases for J; bases not matched to a gene: 18. CDR3 DNA sequence: TGTGCCAGCAGCTTAGGTTTTGGACTAGCGGCTAACAACTACGACACAGATACGCAGTATTTT. This codes for CASSLGFGLAANNYDTDTQYF.

This clonotype has a count of ten or more. The genes are TRBV7-6 and TRBJ2-1; 11 positions match TRBD2. Germline assignment: CDR1 SGHVS and CDR2 FNYEAQ. The CDR3 covers 14 residues. Trimming removed 5 bases from V and 5 bases from J; junction bases left unmatched: 2. The DNA of the CDR3 is TGTGCCAGCAGCCCGGGACTAGCGGACAATGAGCAGTTCTTC. Protein product: CASSPGLADNEQFF.

Notes on this clonotype: A read error may be the cause here, since a much bigger clone is one base away. The chain joins TRBV11-3 to TRBJ2-2; 9 bases agree with TRBD1. Germline V gene sequence: CDR1 SGHNT, CDR2 YENEEA. V lost 4 bases and J lost 4; bases outside the gene matches: 4. The CDR3 runs to 15 residues. As DNA, the CDR3 is TGTGCCAGCAGCTCACAGGGGGCGACCACCGGGGAGCTGTTTTTT. Its protein product is CASSSQGATTGELFF. The variable domain in full, with the rest retrieved from reference TRBV11-3 and TRBJ2-2, is EAGVVQSPRYKIIEKKQPVAFWCNPISGHNTLYWYLQNLGQGPELLIRYENEEAVDDSQLPKDRFSAERLKGVDSTLKIQPAELGDSAVYLCASSSQGATTGELFFGEGSRLTVL.

This clonotype was detected many times. The chain combines TRBV4-1 with TRBJ1-4, with D maybe TRBD1 (6 bases). V was cut by 0 bases and J by 8 bases, with 10 bases left in between. In germline, CDR1 is MGHRA, CDR2 YSYEKL. The CDR3 has 14 amino acids. The CDR3 protein is CASSQEDRGEKLFF. In DNA form, the CDR3 reads TGCGCCAGCAGCCAAGAGGACAGAGGGGAAAAACTGTTTTTT.

Ten or more counts support this clonotype. The rearrangement joins TRBV7-6 to TRBJ1-2; tentatively, D is TRBD1 (5 bases). V was pared by 1 base and J by 4 bases, with 13 bases between. There are 15 residues in the CDR3. CDR1 is SGHVS and CDR2 is FNYEAQ in the germline V gene. CDR3 sequence reads: CASSLESGTFYGYTF. CDR3 nucleotides: TGTGCCAGCAGCTTAGAATCAGGGACCTTCTATGGCTACACCTTC.

As for this clonotype: This CDR3 fails to terminate in the conserved phenylalanine or tryptophan, so it likely reflects a read error. The DNA is left out, because the CDR3 cannot be placed on it with certainty; the CDR3 is given as TCRdb lists it. The genes are TRBV11-3 and TRBJ1-3; the table assigns TRBD1, which was not confirmed against the DNA. The CDR3 is 8 residues long, counting both termini. Germline V gene data show CDR1 as SGHNT and CDR2 as YENEEA. CDR3: CASSLQGA.

There are many counts of this clonotype. The chain recombines TRBV5-6 with TRBJ2-6; D might be TRBD1 or TRBD2, each matching 5 bases. CDR3 length: 19 amino acids. V was shortened by 4 bases and J by 0 bases, with 20 bases between the two germline ends. Per the germline V gene, CDR1 is SGHDT and CDR2 is YYEEEE. This CDR3 reads CASSLLKRGRASGANVLTF. In nucleotides, the CDR3 is TGTGCCAGCAGCCTGTTGAAAAGGGGACGGGCCTCTGGGGCCAACGTCCTGACTTTC.

The rearrangement uses TRBV5-6 and TRBJ1-2; no clear D gene. V was pared by 0 bases and J by 3 bases, with 9 bases between. The germline gives CDR1 SGHDT, CDR2 YYEEEE. The CDR3 runs to 14 residues. The CDR3 DNA follows: TGTGCCAGCAGCTTGGAAGGGAGTGACTATGGCTACACCTTC. As protein: CASSLEGSDYGYTF.

Details on this clonotype: A much larger clonotype is one base distant, so this may be a read error. The chain is built from TRBV20-1 and TRBJ1-3, with 7 bases lining up with TRBD1. Trimming cost V 0 bases and J 6 bases; bases outside gene matches: 8. This CDR3 has 15 residues. The V gene's germline CDR1 is DFQATT and CDR2 SNEGSKA (reference sequence). CDR3 DNA: TGCAGTGCTAGAGAGGCAGGGACAGCCGCAAACACCATATATTTT. It translates to CSAREAGTAANTIYF.

This clonotype came up many times. The genes are TRBV12-3 or TRBV12-4 and TRBJ2-2; D may be TRBD2 (5 bases). The V and J ends lost 6 bases and 2 bases respectively, with 13 bases between them. The CDR3 runs 15 residues. The CDR3 is CASSQRTGNTGELFF. The DNA for the CDR3 is TGTGCCAGCAGCCAACGGACTGGAAACACCGGGGAGCTGTTTTTT.

This chain connects TRBV25-1 to TRBJ2-3, with no clear D. The CDR3 sequence is 14 residues long. Germline V gives CDR1 MGHDK, CDR2 SYGVNS. The CDR3 bases are TGTGCTAGAGAAAGACCCCTACTGGCAGATACGCAGTATTTT. Amino acid sequence: CARERPLLADTQYF.

As for this clonotype: Being one base from a much bigger clone, this may be a read error. This chain connects TRBV20-1 to TRBJ1-2; D is unresolved. In germline, CDR1 is DFQATT, CDR2 SNEGSKA (reference sequence). The CDR3 runs 15 residues. V gave up 3 bases and J gave up 4 bases, with 18 bases separating them. DNA for the CDR3: TGCAGTGCTAGCCCCTCTCGAGCTTCTACCTATGGCTACACCTTC. Protein: CSASPSRASTYGYTF.

This clonotype came up many times. The chain has TRBV14 and TRBJ2-7, with TRBD2 matching over 8 bases. This CDR3 is 16 amino acids long. The germline V gene encodes CDR1 SGHDN and CDR2 FVKESK. With V trimmed by 0 bases and J by 4 bases, 8 bases remained unmatched. CDR3 sequence reads: CASSQDRFGTSYEQYF. The CDR3 DNA sequence: TGTGCCAGCAGCCAAGATAGGTTTGGGACTAGTTACGAGCAGTACTTC. Combining the CDR3 with reference TRBV14 and TRBJ2-7 gives the whole variable domain EAGVTQFPSHSVIEKGQTVTLRCDPISGHDNLYWYRRVMGKEIKFLLHFVKESKQDESGMPNNRFLAERTGGTYSTLKVQPAELEDSGVYFCASSQDRFGTSYEQYFGPGTRLTVT.

Note on this clonotype: Possible read error: a much larger clone is one base away. The chain uses TRBV11-3 and TRBJ2-5, with 15 bases identical to TRBD2. CDR1 and CDR2 from the germline V gene are SGHNT and YENEEA. The CDR3 has 20 residues. The CDR3, as DNA: TGTGCCCGCAGCCCACCAGATGGACTAGCGGGAGGGCCGGGCCAAGAGACCCAGTACTTC. It yields the protein CARSPPDGLAGGPGQETQYF. Full variable domain (missing parts from reference TRBV11-3 and TRBJ2-5): EAGVVQSPRYKIIEKKQPVAFWCNPISGHNTLYWYLQNLGQGPELLIRYENEEAVDDSQLPKDRFSAERLKGVDSTLKIQPAELGDSAVYLCARSPPDGLAGGPGQETQYFGPGTRLLVL.